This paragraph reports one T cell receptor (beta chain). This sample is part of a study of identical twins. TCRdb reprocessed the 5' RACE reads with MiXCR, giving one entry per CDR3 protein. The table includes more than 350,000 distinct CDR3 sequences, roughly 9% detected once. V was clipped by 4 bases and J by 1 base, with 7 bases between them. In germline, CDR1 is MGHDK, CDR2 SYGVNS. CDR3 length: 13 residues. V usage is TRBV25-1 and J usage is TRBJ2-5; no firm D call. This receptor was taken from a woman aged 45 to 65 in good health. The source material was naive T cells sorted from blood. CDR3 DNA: TGTGCCAGCAGTGCCCTTTCCCAAGAGACCCAGTACTTC. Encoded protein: CASSALSQETQYF.